These T cell receptor beta chains were read from a single sample in a study of T cells in localized non-small cell lung cancer. Sequenced by immunoSEQ multiplex PCR; TCRdb stores in-frame clones only, minus some. This table has 41,000 or so clones, about 86% appearing once. Sequences were derived from peripheral blood, sampled before any cancer treatment. Source of these receptors: a woman aged 18 to 55 with stage III lung adenocarcinoma. Both conserved end residues are part of each CDR3. A D gene is named only where the DNA matches it firmly. The size entry is marked missing in some rows and otherwise reads once, few, many or a size class.

J	size	D	V	CDR3
TRBJ2-5	.	.	TRBV5-1	CASSREQETQYF
TRBJ2-7	.	.	TRBV6-5	CASSPGPYEQYF
TRBJ1-1	.	.	TRBV6-6	CASRGGGESEAFF
TRBJ1-2	.	.	TRBV29-1	CSVEDEWNYGYTF
TRBJ1-1	.	TRBD1	TRBV6-5	CASSFRDRLNTEAFF
TRBJ1-4	.	TRBD1	TRBV7-9	CASSFDRGNEKLFF
TRBJ1-3	.	.	TRBV11-2	CASSLGTAWNTIYF
TRBJ1-3	few	.	TRBV14	CASSSTGARNTIYF
TRBJ1-4	.	.	TRBV28	CASSLSTGLGSLDEKLFF
TRBJ1-2	.	.	TRBV27	CASSLSGQNYGYTF
TRBJ1-2	.	TRBD1	TRBV6-6	CASSSGTGRKYGYTF
TRBJ1-2	.	.	TRBV19	CASSIGVGYGYTF
TRBJ2-7	.	.	TRBV5-6	CASSSDGTLRRYEQYF
TRBJ2-1	.	.	TRBV7-8	CASSSGLANEQFF
TRBJ1-2	.	.	TRBV5-1	CASSLEGRNYGYTF
TRBJ1-2	.	TRBD1	TRBV27	CASSSQTGTYGYTF
TRBJ2-1	few	TRBD2	TRBV4-2	CASSPGGRGEYNEQFF
TRBJ2-5	.	.	TRBV6-5	CASRSPADGETQYF
TRBJ2-1	.	.	TRBV6-4	CASSAGSYYNEQFF
TRBJ2-1	.	.	TRBV2	CASSVRGSGEQFF
TRBJ2-1	.	TRBD1	TRBV5-4	CASSLGGQYTLNEQFF
TRBJ2-5	.	.	TRBV6-6	CASSYGRGGTQYF
TRBJ2-5	.	.	TRBV9	CASSGGPQETQYF
TRBJ1-4	.	.	TRBV19	CASTGAGDREKLFF
TRBJ2-2	.	.	TRBV7-9	CASSPWRGTNTGELFF
TRBJ2-5	.	.	TRBV7-9	CASSLIGETQYF
TRBJ1-3	.	.	TRBV6-1	CASRVGSYSGNTIYF
TRBJ1-3	once	.	TRBV5-1	CASSLGGNSGNTIYF
TRBJ2-2	once	.	TRBV10-1	CASSEGVITGELFF
TRBJ1-2	.	TRBD1	TRBV19	CASTEGTGVIGYTF
TRBJ2-2	.	.	TRBV12-5	CASLGLSSTGELFF
TRBJ1-2	.	.	TRBV5-5	CASSPRGDTVRGYTF
TRBJ2-7	once	.	TRBV7-9	CASSLFDGGPNYEQYF
TRBJ2-1	.	.	TRBV5-4	CASSLAGVSYNEQFF
TRBJ1-1	.	.	TRBV2	CASSEASQGRAFF
TRBJ2-2	.	.	TRBV7-3	CASSFGQGRTGELFF
TRBJ2-5	.	TRBD2	TRBV5-5	CASSPRPGGQETQYF
TRBJ2-7	.	.	TRBV19	CASSIGVPSYEQYF
TRBJ1-4	.	TRBD1	TRBV6-6	CASSYSDRGWLFF
.	.	.	TRBV2	CASSAGPWVEQYF
TRBJ1-2	.	.	TRBV11-2	CASSLSRGTDGYTF
TRBJ2-5	.	.	TRBV11-2	CASSSLLANQETQYF
TRBJ2-3	once	.	TRBV5-6	CASSLAGGDSTDTQYF
TRBJ1-4	.	TRBD1	TRBV5-1	CASTPGSGGDNEKLFF
TRBJ1-4	.	TRBD1	TRBV7-3	CASSLTGQGNEKLFF
TRBJ1-5	.	.	TRBV10-3	CAAVGDSNQPQHF